This T cell receptor (beta chain) is from a study of shared T cell receptors in the human thymus. Method: immunoSEQ multiplex PCR; TCRdb's copy keeps in-frame clones and lacks some. There are over 450,000 clones in the sample; around three quarters occur only once, and about 0.012% lies in the top ten. The CDR3 totals 14 residues. Germline V lookup: CDR1 SGDLS, CDR2 YYNGEE. Trimming removed 3 bases at V and 7 bases at J, with 17 bases between. This same sample was also part of a study on human thymus T cells.

The sample consisted of thymocytes. This chain connects TRBV9 to TRBJ2-7; tentatively, D is TRBD2 (5 bases). The receptor comes from a boy under two years old with a congenital heart defect. The CDR3 bases are TGTGCCAGCAGCGCAGGACTGGGCCCCGGTGAGCAGTACTTC. It codes for CASSAGLGPGEQYF.